Listed below are T cell receptor beta chains from one sample, sequenced in a study of prognosis after radiotherapy for stage I lung cancer. TCRdb re-called the multiplex PCR reads with MiXCR, one entry per CDR3 protein. The repertoire holds 20,000 or so distinct CDR3 sequences, with over 25% as singletons. Sample: PBMCs, taken before or after stereotactic body radiation therapy (not recorded which). The receptors originated from a donor aged 50 or older with non-small cell lung cancer. Both conserved end residues are part of each CDR3. D genes are given only for firm matches. Rows give clone size only sometimes, using once, few, many, or a class for an expanded clone.

abundance,j_gene,v_gene,d_gene,CDR3aa,CDR3nt
many,TRBJ1-4,TRBV9,TRBD1,CASSVGDRGDEKLFF,TGTGCCAGCAGCGTGGGGGACAGGGGAGATGAAAAACTGTTTTTT
-,TRBJ2-2,TRBV4-1,TRBD2,CASSFPGLAGGTRELFF,TGCGCCAGCAGTTTCCCGGGACTAGCCGGAGGCACCAGGGAGCTGTTTTTT
-,TRBJ2-4,TRBV5-1,-,CASSLDGLDKNIQYF,TGCGCCAGCAGCTTGGACGGGCTAGACAAAAACATTCAGTACTTC
many,TRBJ1-1,TRBV5-1,TRBD1,CASSWGTENTEAFF,TGCGCCAGCAGCTGGGGGACAGAGAACACTGAAGCTTTCTTT
once,TRBJ2-5,TRBV28,-,CANSSSWGKGTQYF,TGTGCCAACAGTTCCTCCTGGGGAAAGGGGACCCAGTACTTC
-,TRBJ2-4,TRBV19,-,CASSTGTELAKNIKYF,TGTGCCAGTAGTACGGGGACGGAACTAGCCAAAAACATTAAGTACTTC
many,TRBJ1-2,TRBV7-9,-,CASSLGAGPNYGYTF,TGTGCCAGCAGCTTAGGGGCAGGGCCTAACTATGGCTACACCTTC
many,TRBJ1-2,TRBV11-2,-,CASSLAANYGYTF,TGTGCCAGCAGCTTAGCCGCTAACTATGGCTACACCTTC
many,TRBJ2-4,TRBV7-8,-,CASSPLPGAKNIQYF,TGTGCCAGCAGCCCTCTACCGGGTGCCAAAAACATTCAGTACTTC
-,TRBJ2-3,TRBV2,TRBD1,CASRQGVHTDTQYF,TGTGCCAGCAGACAGGGGGTTCACACGGATACGCAGTATTTT
many,TRBJ2-5,TRBV7-9,TRBD2,CASSLTLAGIEETQYF,TGTGCCAGCAGCTTAACACTAGCGGGCATCGAAGAGACCCAGTACTTC
many,TRBJ2-3,TRBV12-3/TRBV12-4,-,CASSLSPDTQYF,TGTGCCAGCAGTTTATCTCCAGATACGCAGTATTTT
-,TRBJ2-3,TRBV7-9,TRBD1,CASSSPGTAFAMSTDKKYF,TGTGCCAGCAGCTCCCCCGGGACAGCTTTCGCTATGAGCACAGATAAGAAGTATTTT
many,TRBJ2-2,TRBV6-1,TRBD2,CASRGRGLAGSRNTGELFF,TGTGCCAGCAGGGGGCGGGGGCTAGCGGGAAGTAGGAACACCGGGGAGCTGTTTTTT
many,TRBJ2-7,TRBV11-2,TRBD2,CASSRTSGSYEQYF,TGTGCCAGCAGCCGGACTAGCGGATCCTACGAGCAGTACTTC
medium-sized,TRBJ1-2,TRBV20-1,TRBD1,CSARETGAMEYGYTF,TGCAGTGCTAGGGAGACAGGGGCGATGGAATATGGCTACACCTTC
many,TRBJ2-7,TRBV20-1,TRBD2,CSARDLAGPNSYEQYF,TGCAGTGCTAGAGATCTAGCGGGCCCCAATTCCTACGAGCAGTACTTC
many,TRBJ1-1,TRBV5-4,TRBD1,CASGPGQVFQAFF,TGTGCCAGCGGCCCGGGACAGGTTTTTCAGGCTTTCTTT
many,TRBJ2-7,TRBV19,TRBD2,CASSMLAGVDEQYF,TGTGCCAGTAGTATGTTAGCGGGAGTGGACGAGCAGTACTTC
many,TRBJ2-3,TRBV4-1,-,CASSQERRDTQYF,TGCGCCAGCAGCCAAGAGCGTCGGGATACGCAGTATTTT
many,TRBJ2-3,TRBV28,-,CASSLYRTDTQYF,TGTGCCAGCAGTTTATACCGCACAGATACGCAGTATTTT
many,TRBJ2-1,TRBV5-1,-,CASSPIDGQTYNEQFF,TGCGCCAGCAGCCCGATTGACGGCCAAACCTACAATGAGCAGTTCTTC
many,TRBJ1-1,TRBV15,-,CATSHIYGNTEAFF,TGTGCCACCAGCCACATTTACGGGAACACTGAAGCTTTCTTT
many,TRBJ2-7,TRBV5-4,TRBD2,CASSFWTSGIYEQYF,TGTGCCAGCAGCTTCTGGACTAGCGGGATTTACGAGCAGTACTTC
few,TRBJ2-6,TRBV9,TRBD2,CASSIPRGGGAGANVLTF,TGTGCCAGCAGCATCCCCCGGGGGGGTGGGGCGGGGGCCAACGTCCTGACTTTC
many,TRBJ1-1,TRBV27,-,CASSFGGLGTEAFF,TGTGCCAGCAGTTTCGGGGGGCTGGGCACTGAAGCTTTCTTT
medium-sized,TRBJ2-1,TRBV20-1,TRBD1,CSARGQGIFNEQFF,TGCAGTGCTAGGGGACAGGGGATCTTCAATGAGCAGTTCTTC
-,TRBJ2-5,TRBV5-1,-,CASRSGNDYGETQYF,TGCGCCAGCAGATCCGGGAACGACTACGGGGAGACCCAGTACTTC
many,TRBJ1-2,TRBV6-5,TRBD1,CASSSGQGDYGYTF,TGTGCCAGCAGTTCCGGACAGGGGGACTATGGCTACACCTTC
medium-sized,TRBJ2-3,TRBV18,TRBD2,CASSRAGSTDTQYF,TGTGCCAGCTCACGAGCGGGAAGCACAGATACGCAGTATTTT
-,TRBJ2-7,TRBV6-2/TRBV6-3,-,CASNMYCSYEQYF,TGTGCCAGCAACATGTACTGCTCCTACGAGCAGTACTTC
many,TRBJ1-4,TRBV28,-,CASSTHTDSATNEKLFF,TGTGCCAGCAGTACCCATACCGACAGTGCAACTAATGAAAAACTGTTTTTT
many,TRBJ2-6,TRBV20-1,-,CSARGGRHSGANVLTF,TGCAGTGCTAGAGGTGGCAGACACTCTGGGGCCAACGTCCTGACTTTC
many,TRBJ1-3,TRBV11-3,TRBD1,CASSGQGGNTIYF,TGTGCCAGCAGCGGACAGGGCGGAAACACCATATATTTT
many,TRBJ2-7,TRBV28,TRBD2,CASSFRLAGVEQYF,TGTGCCAGCAGTTTTAGACTAGCGGGAGTCGAGCAGTACTTC
many,TRBJ2-7,TRBV19,-,CATQSLSSYEQYF,TGTGCCACCCAAAGTCTCAGCTCCTACGAGCAGTACTTC
many,TRBJ2-3,TRBV27,TRBD1,CASSLDRGAVDTQYF,TGTGCCAGCAGTCTCGACAGGGGGGCGGTGGATACGCAGTATTTT
many,TRBJ2-3,TRBV20-1,TRBD2,CSARKQRAGEDTDTQYF,TGCAGTGCTAGGAAGCAGCGCGCGGGAGAGGACACAGATACGCAGTATTTT
many,TRBJ1-2,TRBV2,-,CASSEVGGDGYGYTF,TGTGCCAGCAGTGAGGTGGGGGGCGACGGCTATGGCTACACCTTC
many,TRBJ1-1,TRBV6-1,TRBD1,CAGRQGSFGTEAFF,TGTGCCGGAAGACAGGGTAGTTTCGGGACTGAAGCTTTCTTT
-,TRBJ2-7,TRBV7-8,TRBD1,CARRFSPGQGYEQYF,TGTGCCAGAAGATTTTCCCCGGGACAGGGCTACGAGCAGTACTTC
many,TRBJ2-1,TRBV28,TRBD2,CAGTSGSYNEQFF,TGTGCCGGGACTAGCGGTTCCTACAATGAGCAGTTCTTC
many,TRBJ1-4,TRBV7-9,-,CASSLEGRGFEKLFF,TGTGCCAGCAGCTTAGAGGGCAGGGGATTTGAAAAACTGTTTTTT
many,TRBJ2-3,TRBV5-1,-,CASKGGASTDTQYF,TGCGCCAGCAAGGGCGGGGCTAGCACAGATACGCAGTATTTT
many,TRBJ2-1,TRBV20-1,-,CSASTAGKGGNEQFF,TGCAGTGCTAGTACGGCGGGAAAAGGTGGTAATGAGCAGTTCTTC
-,TRBJ2-7,TRBV6-5,-,CASSYLISVDRPGSYEQYF,TGTGCCAGCAGTTACCTTATCTCCGTCGACAGGCCGGGCTCCTACGAGCAGTACTTC
many,TRBJ2-3,TRBV6-1,-,CASSQLGTDTQYF,TGTGCCAGCAGTCAATTAGGGACAGATACGCAGTATTTT
once,TRBJ2-1,TRBV12-3/TRBV12-4,-,CASSPRQSYNEQFF,TGTGCCAGCAGTCCACGACAGAGTTACAATGAGCAGTTCTTC
many,TRBJ1-2,TRBV20-1,-,CSARDRTDGYTF,TGCAGTGCTAGGGACAGAACCGATGGCTACACCTTC
medium-sized,TRBJ2-1,TRBV7-8,-,CASRPRSESYNEQFF,TGTGCCAGCAGACCGAGATCGGAGTCCTACAATGAGCAGTTCTTC
many,TRBJ2-5,TRBV20-1,TRBD2,CSARSIRQREQETQYF,TGCAGTGCTAGATCCATCCGACAGCGGGAACAAGAGACCCAGTACTTC
many,TRBJ2-2,TRBV6-4,TRBD2,CASSVAGETGELFF,TGTGCCAGTTCGGTAGCGGGCGAAACCGGGGAGCTGTTTTTT
many,TRBJ2-1,TRBV3-1,-,CASSQETAPSIYNEQFF,TGTGCCAGCAGCCAAGAAACAGCCCCATCGATCTACAATGAGCAGTTCTTC
medium-sized,TRBJ1-2,TRBV13,-,CASSQGLQATLGYTF,TGTGCCAGCAGCCAAGGCTTACAGGCCACTCTGGGCTACACCTTC
-,TRBJ1-3,TRBV6-2/TRBV6-3,-,CASIPPGDRSGNTIYF,TGTGCCAGCATACCCCCCGGCGACCGCTCTGGAAACACCATATATTTT
many,TRBJ1-5,TRBV11-2,TRBD1,CASSLELWDRVDQPQHF,TGTGCCAGCAGCTTAGAACTTTGGGACAGGGTCGATCAGCCCCAGCATTTT
many,TRBJ1-1,TRBV12-3/TRBV12-4,-,CASSDRPEVMNTEAFF,TGTGCCAGCAGTGATAGACCGGAAGTCATGAACACTGAAGCTTTCTTT
once,TRBJ2-7,TRBV12-3/TRBV12-4,-,CASSLAGACEQYF,TGTGCCAGCAGTTTGGCTGGAGCTTGCGAGCAGTACTTC